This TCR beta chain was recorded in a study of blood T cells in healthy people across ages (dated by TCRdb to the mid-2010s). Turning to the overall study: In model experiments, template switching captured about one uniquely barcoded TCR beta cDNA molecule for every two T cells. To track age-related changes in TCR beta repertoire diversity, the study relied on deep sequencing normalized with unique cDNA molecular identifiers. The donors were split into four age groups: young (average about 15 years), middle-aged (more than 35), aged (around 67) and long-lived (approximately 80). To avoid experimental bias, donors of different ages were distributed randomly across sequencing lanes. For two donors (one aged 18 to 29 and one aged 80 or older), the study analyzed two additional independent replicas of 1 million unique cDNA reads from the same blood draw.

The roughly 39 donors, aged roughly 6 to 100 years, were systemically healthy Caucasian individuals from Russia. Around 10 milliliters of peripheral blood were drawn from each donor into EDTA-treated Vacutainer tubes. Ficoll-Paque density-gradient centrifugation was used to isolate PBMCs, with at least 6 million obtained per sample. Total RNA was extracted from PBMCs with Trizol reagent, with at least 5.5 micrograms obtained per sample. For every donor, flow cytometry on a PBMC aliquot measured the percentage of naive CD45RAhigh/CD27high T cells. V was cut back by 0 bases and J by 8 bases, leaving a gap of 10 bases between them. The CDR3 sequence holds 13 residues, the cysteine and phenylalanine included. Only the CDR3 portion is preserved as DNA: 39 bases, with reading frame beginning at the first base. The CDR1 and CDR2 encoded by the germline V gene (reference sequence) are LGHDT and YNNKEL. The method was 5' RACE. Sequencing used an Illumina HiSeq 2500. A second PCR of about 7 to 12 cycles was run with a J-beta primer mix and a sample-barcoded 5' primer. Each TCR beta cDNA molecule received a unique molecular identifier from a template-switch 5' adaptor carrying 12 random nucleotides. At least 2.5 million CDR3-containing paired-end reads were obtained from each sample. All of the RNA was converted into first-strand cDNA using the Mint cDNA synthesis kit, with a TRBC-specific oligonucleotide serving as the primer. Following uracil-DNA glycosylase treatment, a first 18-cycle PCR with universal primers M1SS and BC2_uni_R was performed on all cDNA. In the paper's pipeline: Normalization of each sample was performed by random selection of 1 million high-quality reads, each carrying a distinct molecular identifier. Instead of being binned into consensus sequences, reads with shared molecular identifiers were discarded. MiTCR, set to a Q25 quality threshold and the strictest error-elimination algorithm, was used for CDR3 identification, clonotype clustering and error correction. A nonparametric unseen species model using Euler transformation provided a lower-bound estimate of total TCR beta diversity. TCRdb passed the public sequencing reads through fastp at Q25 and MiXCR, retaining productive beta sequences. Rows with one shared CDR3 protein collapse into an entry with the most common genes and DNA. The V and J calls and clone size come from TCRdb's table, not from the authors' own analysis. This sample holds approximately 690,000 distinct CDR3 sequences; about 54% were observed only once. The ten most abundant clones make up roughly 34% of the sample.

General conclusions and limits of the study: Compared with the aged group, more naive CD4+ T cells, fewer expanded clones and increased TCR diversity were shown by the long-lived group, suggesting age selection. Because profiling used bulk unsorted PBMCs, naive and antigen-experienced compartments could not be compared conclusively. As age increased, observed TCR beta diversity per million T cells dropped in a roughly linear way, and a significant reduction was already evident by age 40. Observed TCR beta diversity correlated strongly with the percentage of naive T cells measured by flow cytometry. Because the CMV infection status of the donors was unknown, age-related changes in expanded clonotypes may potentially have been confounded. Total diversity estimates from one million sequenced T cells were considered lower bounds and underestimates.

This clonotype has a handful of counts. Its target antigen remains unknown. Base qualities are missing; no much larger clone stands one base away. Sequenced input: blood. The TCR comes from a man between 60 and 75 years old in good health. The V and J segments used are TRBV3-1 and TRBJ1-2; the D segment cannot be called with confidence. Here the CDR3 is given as CASSQEEVGGYTF. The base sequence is TGTGCCAGCAGCCAAGAAGAAGTGGGAGGCTACACCTTC.